This TCR beta chain was captured in a study of Graves' ophthalmopathy and Graves' hyperthyroidism. The CDR3 sequence is 15 residues long. The study enrolled ophthalmopathy donors with moderate-to-severe activity, CAS ≥3, NOSPECS ≥4 and duration under 3 months. Patients were excluded if they had other autoimmune diseases or uncontrolled infections, and likewise if pregnancy or lactation applied. Researchers took RNA transcripts and amplified TCR beta CDR3 regions from them. RT-PCR in the first round used HTBI primers; a second-round multiplex PCR followed. TCRdb used MiXCR to reprocess the multiplex PCR reads, holding one entry per CDR3 protein. The sample includes about 410,000 distinct CDR3 sequences, roughly 18% of them seen just once. This clonotype occurred many times.

This clonotype originated in a woman aged 18-30 years with Graves' ophthalmopathy. The chain combines TRBV12-3 or TRBV12-4 with TRBJ1-5, with D hard to call. The DNA end favors TRBJ2-3, so the J call may be wrong. Material for sequencing was peripheral blood. CDR3 in DNA: TGTGCCAGCAGTTTAGCCACTGACGGTCATCAGCCCCAGTATTTT. Residues: CASSLATDGHQPQYF.